The 13 T cell receptor beta chains listed next were all sequenced from one sample in a study of cytomegalovirus exposure and HLA in healthy donors. PCR primers comprised 60 Vbeta and 13 Jbeta primers. Sequenced by immunoSEQ multiplex PCR; TCRdb stores in-frame clones only, minus some. Of 140,000 to 150,000 clones listed, 75% are singletons. The sequencing input was PBMCs. The source of these receptors is a man aged 30 to 39 in good health and CMV-seronegative.

This rearrangement joins TRBV29-1 to TRBJ2-5; TRBD2 is a possible D gene (6 bases). The CDR3 covers 13 residues. V gave up 4 bases and J gave up 4 bases, with 13 bases separating them. Germline-derived CDR1 and CDR2 are SQVTM and ANQGSEA. CDR3 bases: TGCAGCGTTGGGGGACTGCGGGGAGAGACCCAGTACTTC. It is translated as CSVGGLRGETQYF.

The chain couples TRBV5-4 to TRBJ2-3; 10 positions agree with TRBD2. The ends lost 5 bases at V and 2 bases at J; junction bases unmatched: 5. Germline V lookup: CDR1 SGHNT, CDR2 YYREEE (reference sequence). The CDR3 totals 15 residues. CDR3: CASSSGLAATDTQYF. CDR3 bases: TGTGCCAGCAGTTCCGGACTAGCGGCCACAGATACGCAGTATTTT.

There are a few counts of this clone. DNA of the CDR3: TGTGCCAGCAGCTCTTACATCTGGACTAGCGGCACCGGGGAGCTGTTTTTT. It codes for CASSSYIWTSGTGELFF. The chain employs TRBV5-6 and TRBJ2-2; 10 bases are shared with TRBD2. The V gene end was trimmed by 3 bases and the J gene end by 4 bases; junction bases not matched to a gene: 9. CDR1 is SGHDT and CDR2 is YYEEEE in the germline V gene. This CDR3 has 17 residues. Complete variable domain (other parts from reference TRBV5-6 and TRBJ2-2): DAGVTQSPTHLIKTRGQQVTLRCSPKSGHDTVSWYQQALGQGPQFIFQYYEEEERQRGNFPDRFSGHQFPNYSSELNVNALLLGDSALYLCASSSYIWTSGTGELFFGEGSRLTVL.

This clone came up a few times. CDR3 sequence: CASSRTGSEKLFF. The CDR3 DNA sequence: TGTGCCAGCAGCCGGACAGGGAGCGAAAAACTGTTTTTT. The chain combines TRBV5-6 with TRBJ1-4, with 8 positions matching TRBD1. The CDR3 sequence is 13 residues long. Germline V gene data show CDR1 as SGHDT and CDR2 as YYEEEE. V shed 4 bases and J 8 bases; nucleotides not matched to a gene: 4.

The chain couples TRBV28 to TRBJ1-4; no clear D. V lost 6 bases and J lost 0, with 14 bases in between. Looked up from germline, CDR1 is MDHEN and CDR2 is SYDVKM. CDR3 length equals 16 residues. The CDR3 DNA follows: TGTGCCAGCAGCCAACAGTCGCCGGCAACTAATGAAAAACTGTTTTTT. Its protein is CASSQQSPATNEKLFF.

V is TRBV2 and J is TRBJ2-7; TRBD1 aligns across 10 bases. After removal of 4 bases from V and 2 bases from J, the junction contained 2 bases not matched to a gene. Germline-derived CDR1 and CDR2 are SNHLY and FYNNEI. The CDR3 is 14 amino acids. CDR3 amino acids: CASSVGTGAYEQYF. CDR3 nucleotide sequence: TGTGCCAGCAGTGTGGGGACAGGGGCCTACGAGCAGTACTTC.

V and J are TRBV27 and TRBJ1-5, with D possibly matching TRBD1 (6 bases). The V gene lost 10 bases and the J gene lost 4 bases, with 11 bases spanning the gap. Germline CDR1 is MNHEY and CDR2 is SMNVEV (reference sequence). The CDR3 extends over 12 amino acids. The CDR3 protein is CATKQGNQPQHF. As DNA, the CDR3 is TGTGCCACAAAACAGGGAAATCAGCCCCAGCATTTT.

The rearrangement links TRBV5-1 to TRBJ1-1; D may be TRBD1 (6 bases). With 0 bases removed from V and 3 bases from J, the gap between germline ends came to 12 bases. The CDR3 has 15 amino acids. The germline V gene has CDR1 SGHRS and CDR2 YFSETQ. CDR3 DNA: TGCGCCAGCAGCTTGGTGGGGGGGGCAGACACTGAAGCTTTCTTT. Protein product: CASSLVGGADTEAFF.

This clone was seen only a few times. This chain links TRBV29-1 with TRBJ1-4; 8 bases map to TRBD1. The germline gives CDR1 SQVTM, CDR2 ANQGSEA. The CDR3 length is 12 residues. After removal of 6 bases from V and 7 bases from J, the junction contained 4 bases not matched to a gene. CDR3 loop: CSVRTGFEKLFF. The DNA of the CDR3 is TGCAGCGTCCGGACAGGGTTTGAAAAACTGTTTTTT.

The table lists this clone with a few counts. CDR3 protein: CASSLEPPDTQYF. Written as DNA, the CDR3 is TGTGCCAGCAGTTTGGAGCCTCCAGATACGCAGTATTTT. The chain uses TRBV28 and TRBJ2-3, with D unresolved. This CDR3 comprises 13 residues. The germline V gene encodes CDR1 MDHEN and CDR2 SYDVKM. V was cut by 3 bases and J by 4 bases, with 8 bases left in between.

The chain is built from TRBV5-1 and TRBJ1-6; a weak D match, TRBD1 (5 bases). In germline, CDR1 is SGHRS, CDR2 YFSETQ. The ends were cut back, 0 bases at V and 8 bases at J, with 15 bases in the middle. The CDR3 runs 16 residues. CDR3 in amino acids: CASSLDSQGAYSPLHF. DNA of the CDR3: TGCGCCAGCAGCTTGGATTCGCAGGGTGCCTATTCACCCCTCCACTTT.

The CDR3 DNA reads as TGTGCCAGCAGTTTCAGAACGGGGTCAGATACGCAGTATTTT. Amino acids: CASSFRTGSDTQYF. The gene calls are TRBV28 and TRBJ2-3; perhaps TRBD2 as D (5 bases). Per germline, CDR1 MDHEN and CDR2 SYDVKM. The CDR3 contains 14 residues. V was clipped by 3 bases and J by 4 bases, with 11 bases between them.

The chain has TRBV25-1 and TRBJ1-5; D unclear. CDR1 and CDR2 (germline): MGHDK, SYGVNS. This CDR3 is built from 14 residues. The germline V and J ends were trimmed by 6 bases and 4 bases, with 13 bases remaining between them. CDR3 sequence (DNA): TGTGCCAGCAGGGAAGGATCGGGGAATCAGCCCCAGCATTTT. Its translation is CASREGSGNQPQHF.